This T cell receptor (beta chain) was found in a study of regulatory dendritic cells for organ transplantation (dated by TCRdb to about 2017). For the study in its entirety: To make regulatory dendritic cells, monocytes were cultured with vitamin D3 on days 0 and 4, plus IL-10 on day 4. Before and after allostimulation with regulatory or mature dendritic cells, TCRbeta repertoires were sequenced from sorted naive and memory CD4+ and CD8+ T cells. On day 6, LPS was added to the DC cultures to test how the DCs responded to a strong maturation-inducing agent.

As for this clone: Its antigen has not been determined. Per-nucleotide qualities are absent, and no much larger clonotype sits a single base away.

Sorted T cell subsets were CFSE-labeled and co-cultured for about five days with allogeneic regulatory or mature dendritic cells at a 1:10 DC:T ratio. FACS was used to sort CD4+ or CD8+ cells into naive T cells (CD45RA+) and memory T cells (CD45RO+). The T cells used for TCR sequencing were obtained from two healthy control subjects. The Qiagen DNeasy Blood & Tissue Kit was used for extraction of genomic DNA. Multiplexed two-step PCR with Vbeta-specific forward primers and Jbeta-specific reverse primers was used to amplify TCRbeta CDR3 regions. The TCRbeta libraries were sequenced on an Illumina instrument via the immunoSEQ service. The study's own analysis went as follows. IMGT annotation was used to assign V, D and J genes, and synthetic CDR3 analogues were used to correct counts for multiplex PCR bias. In the immunoSEQ Analyzer, repertoire clonality was calculated as one minus normalized Shannon entropy. Clonal expansion was defined using Fisher's exact test with Benjamini-Hochberg false discovery rate control and a two-tailed threshold of P<0.01. Imported from immuneACCESS, the table was reduced by TCRdb to in-frame sequences with V and J called. These copies leave out some clones; in studies compared against another copy, an unresolved V gene accounts for under half, and the cause of the remainder is not known. Clone size and V and J calls were adopted from that table, with D and trimming inferred from the DNA. The sample yields approximately 22,000 clones; about 85% were counted once. The ten largest clonotypes hold just over 0.25% of the sample.

CDR3 length: 13 amino acids, cysteine to phenylalanine. Only the CDR3 portion is preserved as DNA: 39 bases, with reading frame beginning at the first base. Trimming costs V 5 bases and J 6 bases, and their ends lie 10 bases apart. Sequences MNHEY (CDR1) and SVGAGI (CDR2) are obtained from the germline V gene. General study outcomes and caveats: Among the resting subsets, memory CD8+ T cells contained the most alloreactive TCR clonotypes. Allostimulation expanded memory CD8+ clones in both subjects, but regulatory dendritic cells appeared to induce more limited expansion than mature dendritic cells. Repertoires were highly diverse in naive CD4+ and CD8+ T cells, less diverse in memory cells, and most oligoclonal in memory CD8+ cells. Only a couple of subjects were sequenced, and the authors noted considerable between-individual heterogeneity in the alloreactive memory CD8+ T cell pool.

The sequence was obtained from a human donor in good health. Sequencing was carried out using naive CD4+ T cells from blood cultured with dendritic cells. The cell subset or site label corresponds to: CD45RA+ naive T cells. Recombination linked TRBV6-5 to TRBJ2-2; no confident D gene assignment can be made. The nucleotide sequence is TGTGCCAGCAGTCGGTCCGTGGCCGGGGAGCTGTTTTTT. Its protein reads: CASSRSVAGELFF.